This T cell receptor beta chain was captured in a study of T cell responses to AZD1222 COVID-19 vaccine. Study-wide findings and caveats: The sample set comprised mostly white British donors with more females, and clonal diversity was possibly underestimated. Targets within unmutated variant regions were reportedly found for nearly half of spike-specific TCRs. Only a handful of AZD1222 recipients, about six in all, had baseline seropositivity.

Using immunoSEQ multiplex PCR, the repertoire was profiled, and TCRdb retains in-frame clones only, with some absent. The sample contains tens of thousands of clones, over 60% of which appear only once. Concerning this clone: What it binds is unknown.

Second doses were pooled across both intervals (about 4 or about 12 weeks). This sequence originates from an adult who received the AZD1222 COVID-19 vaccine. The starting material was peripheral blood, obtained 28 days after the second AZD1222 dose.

The CDR3 DNA reads TGTGCCACCAGCAGAGGAGGGGCCACCGGGACTGAAGCTTTCTTT. It specifies CATSRGGATGTEAFF. V is TRBV15 and J is TRBJ1-1; possibly TRBD1 for D (5 bases). Trimming cost V 1 base and J 5 bases, with 14 bases left between them. This CDR3 region has 15 residues. CDR1 is LNHNV and CDR2 is YYDKDF in the germline V gene (reference sequence).